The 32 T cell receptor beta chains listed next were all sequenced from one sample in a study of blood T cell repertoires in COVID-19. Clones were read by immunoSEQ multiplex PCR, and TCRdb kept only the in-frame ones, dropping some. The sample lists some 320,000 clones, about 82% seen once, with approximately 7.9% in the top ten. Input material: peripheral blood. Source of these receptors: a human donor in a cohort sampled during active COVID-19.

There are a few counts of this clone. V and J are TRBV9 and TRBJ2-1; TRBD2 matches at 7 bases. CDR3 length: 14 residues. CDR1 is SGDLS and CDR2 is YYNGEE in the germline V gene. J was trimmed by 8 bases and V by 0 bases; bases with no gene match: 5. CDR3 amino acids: CASSVAEGRDEQFF. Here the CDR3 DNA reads TGTGCCAGCAGCGTAGCTGAGGGGAGGGATGAGCAGTTCTTC.

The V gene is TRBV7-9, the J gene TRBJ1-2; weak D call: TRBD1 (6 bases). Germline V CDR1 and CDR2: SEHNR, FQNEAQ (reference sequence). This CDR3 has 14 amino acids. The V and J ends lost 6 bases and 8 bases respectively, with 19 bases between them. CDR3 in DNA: TGTGCCAGCAGTCCGACCGGGACATTAGGGGGCTACACCTTC. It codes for CASSPTGTLGGYTF.

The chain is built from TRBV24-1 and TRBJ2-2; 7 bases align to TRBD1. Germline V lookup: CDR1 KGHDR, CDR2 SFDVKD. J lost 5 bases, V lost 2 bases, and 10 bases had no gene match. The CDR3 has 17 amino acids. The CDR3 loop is CATSDSKTGIGTGELFF. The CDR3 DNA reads TGTGCCACCAGTGATTCTAAGACAGGGATTGGTACCGGGGAGCTGTTTTTT.

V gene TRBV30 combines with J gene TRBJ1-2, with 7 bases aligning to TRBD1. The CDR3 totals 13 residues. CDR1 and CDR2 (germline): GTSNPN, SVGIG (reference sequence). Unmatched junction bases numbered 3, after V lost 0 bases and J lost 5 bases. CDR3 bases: TGTGCCTGGAGTGTGCAGGGGGGATATGGCTACACCTTC. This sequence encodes CAWSVQGGYGYTF. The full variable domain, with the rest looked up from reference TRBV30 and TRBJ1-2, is SQTIHQWPATLVQPVGSPLSLECTVEGTSNPNLYWYRQAAGRGLQLLFYSVGIGQISSEVPQNLSASRPQDRQFILSSKKLLLSDSGFYLCAWSVQGGYGYTFGSGTRLTVV.

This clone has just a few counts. The DNA for the CDR3 is TGCAGTGCTAGTACCCTAGCGGGGCAGGCCTACGAGCAGTACTTC. It translates to CSASTLAGQAYEQYF. V and J are TRBV20-1 and TRBJ2-7, with 9 positions matching TRBD2. In germline, CDR1 is DFQATT, CDR2 SNEGSKA (reference sequence). Trimming removed 3 bases from V and 2 bases from J; junction bases left unmatched: 8. This CDR3 has 15 residues.

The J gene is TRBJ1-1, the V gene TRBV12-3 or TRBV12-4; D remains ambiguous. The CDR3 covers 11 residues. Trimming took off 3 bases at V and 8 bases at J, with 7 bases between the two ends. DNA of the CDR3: TGTGCCAGCAGTTTTGTGGCAGAAGCTTTCTTT. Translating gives CASSFVAEAFF.

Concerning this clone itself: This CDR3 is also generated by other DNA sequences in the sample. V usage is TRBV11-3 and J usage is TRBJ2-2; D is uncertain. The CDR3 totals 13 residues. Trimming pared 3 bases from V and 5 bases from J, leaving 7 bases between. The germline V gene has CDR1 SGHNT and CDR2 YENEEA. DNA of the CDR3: TGTGCCAGCAGCTTCCGAGTTACCGGGGAGCTGTTTTTT. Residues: CASSFRVTGELFF.

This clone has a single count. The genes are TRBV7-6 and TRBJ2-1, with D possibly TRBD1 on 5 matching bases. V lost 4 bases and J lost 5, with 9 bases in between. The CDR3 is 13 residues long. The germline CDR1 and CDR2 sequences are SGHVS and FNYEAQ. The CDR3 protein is CASSSRVHNEQFF. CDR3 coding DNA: TGTGCCAGCAGCTCCAGGGTCCACAATGAGCAGTTCTTC. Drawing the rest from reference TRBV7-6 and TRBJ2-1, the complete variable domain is GAGVSQSPRYKVTKRGQDVALRCDPISGHVSLYWYRQALGQGPEFLTYFNYEAQQDKSGLPNDRFSAERPEGSISTLTIQRTEQRDSAMYRCASSSRVHNEQFFGPGTRLTVL.

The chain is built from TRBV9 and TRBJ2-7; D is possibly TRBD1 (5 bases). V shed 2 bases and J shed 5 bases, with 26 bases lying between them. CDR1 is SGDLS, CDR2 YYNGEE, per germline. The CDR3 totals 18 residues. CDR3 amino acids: CASSVSTGAHTTPNEQYF. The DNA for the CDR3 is TGTGCCAGCAGCGTGTCTACAGGAGCCCATACCACCCCGAACGAGCAGTACTTC.

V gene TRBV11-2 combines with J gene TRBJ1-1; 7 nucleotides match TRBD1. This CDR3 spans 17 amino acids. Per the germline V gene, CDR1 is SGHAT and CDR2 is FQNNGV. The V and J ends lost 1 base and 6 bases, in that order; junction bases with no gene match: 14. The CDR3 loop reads CASSLGGQPHVLAEAFF. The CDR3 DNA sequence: TGTGCCAGCAGCTTAGGGGGACAGCCGCATGTCTTGGCTGAAGCTTTCTTT.

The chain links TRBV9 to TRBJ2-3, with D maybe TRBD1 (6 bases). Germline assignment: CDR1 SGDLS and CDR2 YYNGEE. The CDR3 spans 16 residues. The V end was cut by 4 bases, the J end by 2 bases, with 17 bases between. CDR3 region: CASSTSGTRLTDTQYF. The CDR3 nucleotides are TGTGCCAGCAGCACCTCCGGGACAAGACTCACAGATACGCAGTATTTT.

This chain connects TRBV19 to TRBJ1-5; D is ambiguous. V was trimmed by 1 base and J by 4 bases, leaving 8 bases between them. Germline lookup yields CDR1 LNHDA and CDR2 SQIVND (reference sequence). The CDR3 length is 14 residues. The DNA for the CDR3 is TGTGCCAGTAGTATAGGAGGAAAAAATCAGCCCCAGCATTTT. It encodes CASSIGGKNQPQHF.

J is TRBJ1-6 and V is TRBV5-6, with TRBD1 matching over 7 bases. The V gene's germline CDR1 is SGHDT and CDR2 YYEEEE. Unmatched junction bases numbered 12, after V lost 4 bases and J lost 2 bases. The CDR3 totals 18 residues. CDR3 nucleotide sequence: TGTGCCAGCAGCCTAAACCCCGGGACAGCGACCTATAATTCACCCCTCCACTTT. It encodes CASSLNPGTATYNSPLHF.

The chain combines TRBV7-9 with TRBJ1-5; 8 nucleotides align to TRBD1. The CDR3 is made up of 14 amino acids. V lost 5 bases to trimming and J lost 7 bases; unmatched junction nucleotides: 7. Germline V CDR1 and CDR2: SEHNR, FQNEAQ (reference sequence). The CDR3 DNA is TGTGCCAGCAGCATTGGACAGGGTTGGCAGCCCCAGCATTTT. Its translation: CASSIGQGWQPQHF.

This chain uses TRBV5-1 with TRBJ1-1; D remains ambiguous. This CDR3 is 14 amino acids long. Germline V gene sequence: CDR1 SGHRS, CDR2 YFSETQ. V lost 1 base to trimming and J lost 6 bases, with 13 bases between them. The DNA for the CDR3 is TGCGCCAGCAGCTTGTTAGTGGCGGGTTCTGAAGCTTTCTTT. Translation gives CASSLLVAGSEAFF.

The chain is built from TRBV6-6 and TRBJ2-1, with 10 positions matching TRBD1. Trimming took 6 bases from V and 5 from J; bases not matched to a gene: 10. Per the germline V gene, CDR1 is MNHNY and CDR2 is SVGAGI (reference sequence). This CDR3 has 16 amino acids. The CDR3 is CASRHRDRGINNEQFF. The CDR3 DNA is TGTGCCAGCAGGCATAGGGACAGGGGTATTAACAATGAGCAGTTCTTC.

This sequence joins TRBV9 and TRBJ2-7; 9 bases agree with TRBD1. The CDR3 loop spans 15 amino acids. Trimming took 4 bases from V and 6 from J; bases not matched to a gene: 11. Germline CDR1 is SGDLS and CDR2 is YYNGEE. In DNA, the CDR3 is TGTGCCAGCAGCCCGAGTCCGGGACAGGGTTTCGAGCAGTACTTC. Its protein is CASSPSPGQGFEQYF.

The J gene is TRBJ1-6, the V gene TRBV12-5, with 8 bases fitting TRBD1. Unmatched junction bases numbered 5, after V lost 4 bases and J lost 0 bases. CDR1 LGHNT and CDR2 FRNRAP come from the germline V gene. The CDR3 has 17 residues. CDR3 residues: CASGSRTGSSYNSPLHF. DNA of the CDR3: TGTGCTAGTGGTTCGAGGACAGGGAGCTCCTATAATTCACCCCTCCACTTT. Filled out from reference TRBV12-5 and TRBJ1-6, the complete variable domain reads DARVTQTPRHKVTEMGQEVTMRCQPILGHNTVFWYRQTMMQGLELLAYFRNRAPLDDSGMPKDRFSAEMPDATLATLKIQPSEPRDSAVYFCASGSRTGSSYNSPLHFGNGTRLTVT.

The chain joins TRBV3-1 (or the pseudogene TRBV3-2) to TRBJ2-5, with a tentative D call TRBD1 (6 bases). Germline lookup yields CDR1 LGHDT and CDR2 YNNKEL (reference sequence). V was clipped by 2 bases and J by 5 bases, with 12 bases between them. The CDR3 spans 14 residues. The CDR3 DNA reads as TGTGCCAGCAGCCAAATGGGGGCTGTTGAGACCCAGTACTTC. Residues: CASSQMGAVETQYF.

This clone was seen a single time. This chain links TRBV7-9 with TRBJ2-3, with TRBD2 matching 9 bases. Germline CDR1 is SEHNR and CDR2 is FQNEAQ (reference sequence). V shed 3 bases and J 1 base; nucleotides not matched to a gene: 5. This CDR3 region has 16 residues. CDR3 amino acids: CASSFRRTSGTDTQYF. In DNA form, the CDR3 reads TGTGCCAGCAGCTTCCGCCGGACTAGCGGCACAGATACGCAGTATTTT.

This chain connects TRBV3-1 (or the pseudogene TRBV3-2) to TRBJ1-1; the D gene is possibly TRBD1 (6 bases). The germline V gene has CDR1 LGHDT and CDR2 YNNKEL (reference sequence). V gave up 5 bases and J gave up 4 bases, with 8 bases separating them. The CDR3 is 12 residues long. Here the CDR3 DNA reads TGTGCCAGCAGCGAACAGGGCACTGAAGCTTTCTTT. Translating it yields CASSEQGTEAFF.

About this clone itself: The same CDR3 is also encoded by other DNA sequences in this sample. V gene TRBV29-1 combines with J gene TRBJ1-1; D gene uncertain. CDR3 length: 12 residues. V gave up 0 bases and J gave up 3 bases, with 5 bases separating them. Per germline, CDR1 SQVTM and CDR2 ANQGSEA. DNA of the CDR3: TGCAGCGTTGAAGATCTTTACACTGAAGCTTTCTTT. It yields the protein CSVEDLYTEAFF.

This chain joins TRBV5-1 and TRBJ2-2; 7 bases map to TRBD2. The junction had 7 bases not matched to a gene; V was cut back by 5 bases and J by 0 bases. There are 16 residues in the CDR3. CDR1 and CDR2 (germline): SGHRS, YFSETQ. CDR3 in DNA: TGCGCCAGCAGGGATTCGACTAGCACGAACACCGGGGAGCTGTTTTTT. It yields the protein CASRDSTSTNTGELFF.

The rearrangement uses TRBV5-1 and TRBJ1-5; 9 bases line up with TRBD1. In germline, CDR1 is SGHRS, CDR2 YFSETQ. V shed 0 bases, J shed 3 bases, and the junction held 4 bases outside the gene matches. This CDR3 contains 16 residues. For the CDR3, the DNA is TGCGCCAGCAGCTTGGCAGGACAGGGGAACAATCAGCCCCAGCATTTT. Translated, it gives CASSLAGQGNNQPQHF. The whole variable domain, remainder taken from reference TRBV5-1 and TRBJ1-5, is KAGVTQTPRYLIKTRGQQVTLSCSPISGHRSVSWYQQTPGQGLQFLFEYFSETQRNKGNFPGRFSGRQFSNSRSEMNVSTLELGDSALYLCASSLAGQGNNQPQHFGDGTRLSIL.

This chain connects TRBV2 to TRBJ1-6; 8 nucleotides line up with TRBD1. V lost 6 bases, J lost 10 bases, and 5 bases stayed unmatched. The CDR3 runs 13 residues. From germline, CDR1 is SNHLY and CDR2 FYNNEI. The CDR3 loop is CASRGQGKSPLHF. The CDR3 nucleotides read TGTGCCAGCAGAGGACAGGGAAAATCACCCCTCCACTTT.

The CDR3 bases are TGTGCCAGCAGTTCCGGACAGTCTCTCTATGGCTACACCTTC. This encodes CASSSGQSLYGYTF. The V gene is TRBV6-5, the J gene TRBJ1-2; TRBD1 might be the D (6 bases). The CDR3 covers 14 residues. V shed 4 bases and J shed 4 bases, with 13 bases lying between them. Germline CDR1 MNHEY, CDR2 SVGAGI.

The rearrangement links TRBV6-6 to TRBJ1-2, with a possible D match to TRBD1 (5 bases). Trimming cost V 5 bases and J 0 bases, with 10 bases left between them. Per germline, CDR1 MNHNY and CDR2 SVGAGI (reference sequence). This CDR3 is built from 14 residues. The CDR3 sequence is CASSLGGANYGYTF. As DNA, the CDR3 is TGTGCCAGCAGTCTGGGGGGGGCTAACTATGGCTACACCTTC.

DNA of the CDR3: TGTGCCAGTAGTACGGGACAGGGATTATACTCTGGGGCCAACGTCCTGACTTTC. Residues: CASSTGQGLYSGANVLTF. This chain connects TRBV19 to TRBJ2-6; TRBD1 matches at 9 bases. V shed 4 bases, J shed 0 bases, and the junction held 7 bases outside the gene matches. Germline CDR1 and CDR2: LNHDA and SQIVND (reference sequence). The CDR3 covers 18 residues.

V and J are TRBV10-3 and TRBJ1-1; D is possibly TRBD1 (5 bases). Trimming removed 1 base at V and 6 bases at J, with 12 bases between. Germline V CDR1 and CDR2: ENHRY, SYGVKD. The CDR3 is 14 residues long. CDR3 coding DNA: TGTGCCATCAGTGAGTATGGGGGGAGCTCTGAAGCTTTCTTT. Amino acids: CAISEYGGSSEAFF.

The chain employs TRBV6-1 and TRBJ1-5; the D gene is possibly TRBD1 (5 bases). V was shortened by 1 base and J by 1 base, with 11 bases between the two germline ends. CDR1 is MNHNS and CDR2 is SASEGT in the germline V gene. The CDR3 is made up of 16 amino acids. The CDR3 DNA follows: TGTGCCAGCAGTGAAGGTCCCAGGGCAAGCAATCAGCCCCAGCATTTT. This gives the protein CASSEGPRASNQPQHF.

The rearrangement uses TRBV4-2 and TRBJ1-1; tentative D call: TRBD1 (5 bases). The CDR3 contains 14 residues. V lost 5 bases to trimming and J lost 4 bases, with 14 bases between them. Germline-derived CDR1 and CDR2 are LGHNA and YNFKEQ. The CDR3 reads CASSAVGGSTEAFF. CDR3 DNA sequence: TGTGCCAGCAGCGCTGTTGGGGGGAGCACTGAAGCTTTCTTT.

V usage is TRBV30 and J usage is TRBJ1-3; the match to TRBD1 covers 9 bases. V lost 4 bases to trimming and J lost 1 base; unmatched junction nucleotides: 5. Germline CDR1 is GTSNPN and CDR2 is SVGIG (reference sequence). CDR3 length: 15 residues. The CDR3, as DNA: TGTGCCTGGAAGCAGACAGGGGGTTCTGGAAACACCATATATTTT. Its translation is CAWKQTGGSGNTIYF.